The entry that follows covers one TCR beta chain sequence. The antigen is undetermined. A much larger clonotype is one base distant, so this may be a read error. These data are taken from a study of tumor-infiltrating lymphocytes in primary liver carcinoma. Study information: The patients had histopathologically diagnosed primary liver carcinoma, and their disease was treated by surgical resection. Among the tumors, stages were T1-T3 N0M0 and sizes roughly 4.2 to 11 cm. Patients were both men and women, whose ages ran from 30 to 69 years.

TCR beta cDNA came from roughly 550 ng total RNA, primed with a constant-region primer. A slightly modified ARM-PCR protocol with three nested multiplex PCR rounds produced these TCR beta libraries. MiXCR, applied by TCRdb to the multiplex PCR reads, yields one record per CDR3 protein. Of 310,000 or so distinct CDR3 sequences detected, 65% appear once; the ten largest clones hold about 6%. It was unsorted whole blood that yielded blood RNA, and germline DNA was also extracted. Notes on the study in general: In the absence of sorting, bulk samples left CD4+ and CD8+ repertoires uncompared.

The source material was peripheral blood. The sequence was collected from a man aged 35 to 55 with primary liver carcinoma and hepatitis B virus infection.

As DNA, the CDR3 is TGTGCCAGCAGTTACTCGTTCGAGCGGCCCTCCTACGAGCAGTACTTC. Amino acid sequence: CASSYSFERPSYEQYF. V usage is TRBV6-5 and J usage is TRBJ2-7; D might be TRBD2 (5 bases). The CDR3 covers 16 residues. Germline V lookup: CDR1 MNHEY, CDR2 SVGAGI. The V end was cut by 0 bases, the J end by 0 bases, with 12 bases between.